This T cell receptor beta chain was documented in a study of blood T cells in healthy people across ages. Study results and limitations: Unknown donor CMV status possibly confounded expanded clonotype changes.

Aged roughly 6 to 90, donors were systemically healthy Caucasians from Russia. Deletions cut 1 base from V and 2 bases from J, with 9 bases between. Germline V gives CDR1 SEHNR, CDR2 FQNEAQ (reference sequence). The CDR3 runs to 14 residues. Primers used in a second PCR of about 7 to 12 cycles were a sample-barcoded 5' primer and a J-beta primer mix. TCRdb passed the 5' RACE reads through MiXCR, listing each CDR3 protein once. The table shows 1.5 million to 1.9 million distinct CDR3 sequences, with 40% to 45% occurring only once. This clonotype was detected only a few times. The antigen is not known. The rearrangement links TRBV7-9 to TRBJ2-7; D gene uncertain. The receptor comes from a woman aged 18-29 years in good health. The sample consisted of blood. The CDR3 sequence: CASSLGPPPYEQYF. CDR3 coding DNA: TGTGCCAGCAGCTTAGGACCCCCCCCCTACGAGCAGTACTTC.